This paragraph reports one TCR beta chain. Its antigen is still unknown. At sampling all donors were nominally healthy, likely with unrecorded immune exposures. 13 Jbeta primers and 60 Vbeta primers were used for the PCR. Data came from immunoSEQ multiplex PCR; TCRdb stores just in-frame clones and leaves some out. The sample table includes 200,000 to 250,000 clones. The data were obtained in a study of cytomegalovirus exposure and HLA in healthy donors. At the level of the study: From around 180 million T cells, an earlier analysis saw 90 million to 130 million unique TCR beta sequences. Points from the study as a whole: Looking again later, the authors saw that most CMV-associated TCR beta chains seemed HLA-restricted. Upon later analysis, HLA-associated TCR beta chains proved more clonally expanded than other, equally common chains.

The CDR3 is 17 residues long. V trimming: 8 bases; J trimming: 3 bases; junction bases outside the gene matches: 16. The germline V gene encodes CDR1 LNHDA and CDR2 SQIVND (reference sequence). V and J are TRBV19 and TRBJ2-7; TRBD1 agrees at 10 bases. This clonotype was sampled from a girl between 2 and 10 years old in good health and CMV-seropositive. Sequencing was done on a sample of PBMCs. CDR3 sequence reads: CASRGLSRDRGNYEQYF. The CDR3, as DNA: TGTGCCAGTCGCGGGCTAAGTAGGGACAGGGGTAACTACGAGCAGTACTTC.